This TCR beta chain comes out of a study of T cells in Graves' hyperthyroidism and ophthalmopathy. Amplification of TCR beta CDR3 regions used RNA as the template. First-round RT-PCR with HTBI primers amplified the TCR CDR3 region. MiXCR, applied by TCRdb to the multiplex PCR reads, yields one record per CDR3 protein. Altogether under 350,000 distinct CDR3 sequences are present, approximately 15% being singletons, with the ten largest covering roughly 53%. The germline V gene has CDR1 SGHTA and CDR2 FQGNSA. The CDR3 length is 18 residues. V lost 2 bases to trimming and J lost 3 bases, with 22 bases between them. Clinical Activity Scores of at least 3, NOSPECS grades of at least 4 and durations under 3 months characterized ophthalmopathy patients. Lactation, pregnancy, other autoimmune disease or uncontrolled infection excluded patients.

The specimen was blood. The sequence was collected from a woman aged 55-75 years with Graves' ophthalmopathy. This chain links TRBV7-2 with TRBJ1-2; the D gene is possibly TRBD1 (6 bases). DNA of the CDR3: TGTGCCAGCAGCTTATTTTTCCCGAAAGGGGGGAGAGACTATGGCTACACCTTC. It specifies CASSLFFPKGGRDYGYTF. The full variable domain, in which reference TRBV7-2 and TRBJ1-2 provide the parts outside the CDR3, is GAGVSQSPSNKVTEKGKDVELRCDPISGHTALYWYRQSLGQGLEFLIYFQGNSAPDKSGLPSDRFSAERTGGSVSTLTIQRTQQEDSAVYLCASSLFFPKGGRDYGYTFGSGTRLTVV.